This T cell receptor beta chain was recorded in a study of T cells in Graves' hyperthyroidism and ophthalmopathy. CDR3 length: 14 amino acids. Germline CDR1 is MDHEN and CDR2 is SYDVKM. Trimming removed 2 bases from V and 2 bases from J, with 10 bases in between. This clonotype has a count of ten or more. The TCR beta CDR3 regions underwent amplification using RNA transcripts as the source. The TCR CDR3 first-round RT-PCR relied on the HTBI primer set. TCRdb reanalysed the multiplex PCR reads using MiXCR and keeps one entry per CDR3 protein. The table includes about 600,000 distinct CDR3 sequences, 12% to 15% detected once.

The sequence was collected from a woman between 18 and 29 years old with Graves' ophthalmopathy. This chain uses TRBV28 with TRBJ2-7, with D possibly TRBD2 on 6 matching bases. The specimen sequenced was blood. For the CDR3, the DNA is TGTGCCAGCAGTTTAGGGAGGCCACCCTACGAGCAGTACTTC. The encoded protein is CASSLGRPPYEQYF.